This entry describes one TCR beta chain. This sample is drawn from a study of blood T cell repertoires in COVID-19. The table came from immunoSEQ multiplex PCR; TCRdb's copy has only in-frame clones and leaves some out. This repertoire shows 230,000 or so clones, around 90% found once; its top ten account for about 15%. V was clipped by 7 bases and J by 0 bases, with 25 bases between them. Germline V CDR1 and CDR2: MDHEN, SYDVKM. The CDR3 length is 19 residues. The sequence derives from a woman aged 50 to 60 with acute COVID-19. The sequencing input was PBMCs or T cells enriched from blood (not recorded which). The chain combines TRBV28 with TRBJ1-3, with D uncertain. CDR3 nucleotides: TGTGCCAGCAACGGGGATGGGATCTTGATTGTTAACTCTGGAAACACCATATATTTT. Residues: CASNGDGILIVNSGNTIYF.